This T cell receptor (beta chain) originates from a study of T cells in Graves' hyperthyroidism and ophthalmopathy. Study-level background: Peripheral blood was taken when the disease was first diagnosed, before any treatment began.

Authors of the study amplified TCR beta CDR3 regions from RNA transcripts. The HTBI primer set drove a first-round RT-PCR of the TCR CDR3. TCRdb used MiXCR to reprocess the multiplex PCR reads, holding one entry per CDR3 protein. Of roughly 560,000 distinct CDR3 sequences listed, about 15% are singletons. V was clipped by 0 bases and J by 6 bases, with 9 bases between them. Germline CDR1 and CDR2: SGHDT and YYEEEE. The CDR3 runs 13 residues. PBMCs were obtained from roughly 10 ml fresh peripheral blood. In its sample, this clonotype was seen many times. This chain connects TRBV5-6 to TRBJ2-5; D is unresolved. Sequenced input: blood. This receptor was taken from a woman aged 40 to 50 with Graves' ophthalmopathy. The CDR3 DNA sequence: TGTGCCAGCAGCTTGGGCCCCCTACAGACCCAGTACTTC. Translation: CASSLGPLQTQYF.